This TCR beta chain stems from a study of T-cell reconstitution after alpha-beta-depleted transplantation in children. This clonotype has more than one count but fewer than ten. Antigen unknown. It was with unique molecular identifiers that the TCRbeta library was prepared. TCRdb ran MiXCR on the PCR reads and lists one entry per CDR3 protein. The sample holds around 420,000 distinct CDR3 sequences; about 16% are singletons and the top ten take around 30%. The length of the CDR3 is 16 residues. V lost 5 bases and J lost 9; bases outside the gene matches: 10. Germline lookup yields CDR1 SEHNR and CDR2 FQNEAQ (reference sequence). General study findings and limits: Most T-cell counts and diversity one year after the transplant came from T cells that were newly produced. For some patients, TCRbeta diversity was high at day 60 because of recipient T cells and thymic progenitors that survived.

The TCR sequence derives from a boy under three years old who had a stem cell transplant for Wiskott-Aldrich syndrome, so the T cells may come from the graft donor. Sequences were derived from PBMCs, mostly from graft donor cells, sampled 360 days after TCRalphabeta/CD19-depleted stem cell transplant. The chain couples TRBV7-9 to TRBJ2-1; 13 bases agree with TRBD2. The CDR3 protein is CASSPLLAGGPGEQFF. The CDR3 nucleotides read TGTGCCAGCAGCCCCCTACTAGCGGGAGGGCCCGGTGAGCAGTTCTTC.